The rows below give T cell receptor beta chains drawn from one sample of a study of cytomegalovirus exposure and HLA in healthy donors. Libraries were prepared by immunoSEQ multiplex PCR; TCRdb keeps only in-frame clonotypes and omits some of them. Found here are 150,000 to 200,000 clones, roughly four fifths of them singletons; the top ten hold just under 3%. Specimen: PBMCs. These receptors were collected from a woman aged 45-60 years in good health and CMV-seropositive. Both conserved end residues are part of each CDR3. A D gene is named only where the DNA matches it firmly. Size values are once, few and many counts, or a class for expanded clones, and some rows have none.

TRBJ1-1,TRBV2,NA,few,TGTGCCAGCACCGAACAGGGAACCAATGAAGCTTTCTTT,CASTEQGTNEAFF
TRBJ2-5,TRBV6-5,TRBD2,NA,TGTGCCAGCAGTTCGGTAGCGGGGGGGACAGAGACCCAGTACTTC,CASSSVAGGTETQYF
TRBJ1-2,TRBV5-1,NA,NA,TGCGCCAGCAGCTTGGTTGGCAGGGAAGATGGCTACACCTTC,CASSLVGREDGYTF
TRBJ2-5,TRBV6-5,NA,NA,TGTGCCAGCAGTTTGTCCTCATCCGGGGAGACCCAGTACTTC,CASSLSSSGETQYF
TRBJ1-2,TRBV10-3,TRBD1,few,TGTGCCATCAGTGATTCGGACAGGGACGGCGGCTACACCTTC,CAISDSDRDGGYTF
TRBJ1-1,TRBV29-1,NA,NA,TGCAGCGGCCGGTGGACTGAAGCTTTCTTT,CSGRWTEAFF
TRBJ1-1,TRBV5-1,NA,NA,TGCGCCAGCAGCGCGGACATTATGAACACTGAAGCTTTCTTT,CASSADIMNTEAFF
TRBJ2-1,TRBV5-1,NA,NA,TGCGCCAGCAGCCCGGGGAGGACATCCTACAATGAGCAGTTCTTC,CASSPGRTSYNEQFF
TRBJ1-5,TRBV6-5,NA,NA,TGTGCCAGCAGTTACACCCAGTATAGCAATCAGCCCCAGCATTTT,CASSYTQYSNQPQHF
TRBJ1-1,TRBV7-6,NA,NA,TGTGCCAGCAGCTTAGGTGGGGGCGGCAACACTGAAGCTTTCTTT,CASSLGGGGNTEAFF
TRBJ1-3,TRBV12-5,NA,NA,TGTGCTAGTGGTTTGGTACGCGGGGAGAGTGGAAACACCATATATTTT,CASGLVRGESGNTIYF
TRBJ1-1,TRBV5-7,TRBD1,NA,TGTGCCAGCAGCTTGGAATCGGGGGACAGGGGGGCTTGTGAAGCTTTCTTT,CASSLESGDRGACEAFF
TRBJ2-4,TRBV7-8,NA,few,TGTGCCAGCAGCTGGGGGGGCTCACTAGCCAAAAACATTCAGTACTTC,CASSWGGSLAKNIQYF
TRBJ2-7,TRBV5-1,TRBD2,few,TGCGCCAGCAGCTTAGGAGCGGGGGGGCACCACGAGCAGTACTTC,CASSLGAGGHHEQYF
TRBJ1-4,TRBV19,NA,once,TGTGCCAGTAGATCGGACAGCCCCACATTAGGGAAACTGTTTTTT,CASRSDSPTLGKLFF
TRBJ2-7,TRBV6-1,NA,NA,TGTGCCAGCAGTGAAGGTGGAGGGGCCTACGAGCAGTACTTC,CASSEGGGAYEQYF
TRBJ2-1,TRBV5-4,TRBD1,NA,TGTGCCAGCAGCTCGGGGACAGGGGATTTAGGCGACAATGAGCAGTTCTTC,CASSSGTGDLGDNEQFF
TRBJ2-3,TRBV11-3,TRBD1,once,TGTGCCAGCAGCTTAGGGACAGGGGGTTCAGATACGCAGTATTTT,CASSLGTGGSDTQYF
TRBJ2-7,TRBV27,TRBD2,NA,TGTGCCACAAGACTAGCGGGGGCCTACGAGCAGTACTTC,CATRLAGAYEQYF
TRBJ1-4,TRBV30,NA,NA,TGTGCCTGGAGTGGGAGGGCAAATGAAAAACTGTTTTTT,CAWSGRANEKLFF
TRBJ1-4,TRBV15,NA,NA,TGTGCCACCAGCAGAGCTGCTTGGACAGATAATGAAAAACTGTTTTTT,CATSRAAWTDNEKLFF
TRBJ2-3,TRBV2,TRBD2,once,TGTGCCGGCTCACTAGCGGGGGGTTCAGATACGCAGTATTTT,CAGSLAGGSDTQYF
TRBJ2-2,TRBV2,NA,few,TGTGCCAGCAGTCCCGACAGTCCTTTGAACACCGGGGAGCTGTTTTTT,CASSPDSPLNTGELFF
TRBJ2-7,TRBV5-1,TRBD1,NA,TGCGCCAGCAGCGGCAGGGGGTCCTACGAGCAGTACTTC,CASSGRGSYEQYF
TRBJ2-7,TRBV6-5,NA,NA,TGTGCCAGCAGCCCTACCTCCTACGAGCAGTACTTC,CASSPTSYEQYF
TRBJ2-5,TRBV7-6,TRBD2,NA,TGTGCGGGGAAAGCGGGATTACAAGAGACCCAGTACTTC,CAGKAGLQETQYF
TRBJ1-6,TRBV27,NA,NA,TGTGCCAGCAGTTCCAGGACAGTAAGAAATTCACCCCTCCACTTT,CASSSRTVRNSPLHF
TRBJ2-5,TRBV7-3,TRBD1,NA,TGTGCCAGCAGCCTAGGGACAGGGGGCGGTCAAGAGACCCAGTACTTC,CASSLGTGGGQETQYF
TRBJ1-4,TRBV12-2,NA,few,TGTGCAAGTCGCAACAGAGGGAATGAAAAACTGTTTTTT,CASRNRGNEKLFF
TRBJ1-3,TRBV5-6,NA,NA,TGTGCCAGCAGCTTGGAAGCTGGCTCTGGAAACACCATATATTTT,CASSLEAGSGNTIYF
TRBJ1-5,TRBV6-5,TRBD1,NA,TGTGCCAGCAGTCAGGACAGGGATCAGCCCCAGCATTTT,CASSQDRDQPQHF
TRBJ2-7,TRBV18,NA,few,TGTGCCAGCTCAAAATCCGCCTACGAGCAGTACTTC,CASSKSAYEQYF
TRBJ1-4,TRBV6-1,TRBD1,NA,TGTGCCAGCGCCCACCCCCACAGGGGTGAAAAACTGTTTTTT,CASAHPHRGEKLFF
TRBJ2-3,TRBV28,TRBD2,NA,TGTGCCAGCACCCCGGACCCGGGGGGAGATACGCAGTATTTT,CASTPDPGGDTQYF
TRBJ2-1,TRBV11-2,TRBD2,NA,TGTGCCAGCAGCCGAGCGGGGGGCAGCTCCTACAATGAGCAGTTCTTC,CASSRAGGSSYNEQFF
TRBJ2-5,TRBV2,TRBD1,NA,TGTGCCAGCAGGGGGGTACCGGGACAGGGGGTTCCGGAGACCCAGTACTTC,CASRGVPGQGVPETQYF
TRBJ1-5,TRBV19,NA,NA,TGTGCCAGTAGTATAACAGACAGGACAAGCAATCAGCCCCAGCATTTT,CASSITDRTSNQPQHF
TRBJ2-7,TRBV7-9,NA,NA,TGTGCCAGCAGCTTCAGGGGACCCGAGCAGTACTTC,CASSFRGPEQYF
TRBJ2-1,TRBV5-1,TRBD1,NA,TGCGCCAGCAGCTTGACAGGGGAAGTGCAGTTCTTC,CASSLTGEVQFF
TRBJ1-3,TRBV5-1,NA,once,TGCGCCAGCAGCTTGGCTGGCCCCTCCTCTGGAAACACCATATATTTT,CASSLAGPSSGNTIYF
TRBJ1-5,TRBV6-5,NA,NA,TGTGCCAGCAGTTACGGAGAGGGGGTGCAGCCCCAGCATTTT,CASSYGEGVQPQHF
TRBJ2-5,TRBV9,TRBD2,NA,TGTGCCAGCAGCGTAGAAGACGGCGGGGGGGCCGAGACCCAGTACTTC,CASSVEDGGGAETQYF
TRBJ1-4,TRBV19,NA,once,TGTGCCAGTAGGGGAGGGGGAGTCAAGGATGAAAAACTGTTTTTT,CASRGGGVKDEKLFF
TRBJ1-2,TRBV7-9,TRBD1,NA,TGTGCCAGCAGCCCAGTGGACAGGAACTATGGCTACACCTTC,CASSPVDRNYGYTF
TRBJ2-5,TRBV15,TRBD2,NA,TGTGCCACCAGCAGAGAGTGGCTAGCGGGGGCTCAAGAGACCCAGTACTTC,CATSREWLAGAQETQYF
TRBJ1-6,TRBV9,TRBD1,NA,TGTGCCAGCAGCGTTGAGGGGGCGGGTTCACCCCTCCACTTT,CASSVEGAGSPLHF
TRBJ2-3,TRBV7-3,NA,NA,TGTGCCAGCAGCGCCGGACAGCCCGTCGATACGCAGTATTTT,CASSAGQPVDTQYF
TRBJ1-6,TRBV5-1,NA,NA,TGCGCCAGCAGCTTGGGGGGCGGTTCACCCCTCCACTTT,CASSLGGGSPLHF
TRBJ1-5,TRBV5-1,NA,NA,TGCGCCAGCAGCTTGGTCGGCAGGGTGACTCAGCCCCAGCATTTT,CASSLVGRVTQPQHF
TRBJ1-2,TRBV19,TRBD1,NA,TGTGCCAGTAGTATCAGGACAGGGGGCGTCATGGCCTATGGCTACACCTTC,CASSIRTGGVMAYGYTF